The 19 T cell receptor beta chains in this list originate from one sample, sequenced in a study of T cell responses to AZD1222 COVID-19 vaccine. The repertoire was sequenced with immunoSEQ multiplex PCR; TCRdb's copy has only in-frame clones and lacks some. The table lists about 160,000 clones, about 90% of them singletons, with 4.4% in the top ten. The source was peripheral blood, collected on day 0 of MenACWY control vaccination. The receptors derive from an adult in good health.

J is TRBJ1-2 and V is TRBV7-2; D remains ambiguous. V was shortened by 2 bases and J by 4 bases, with 8 bases between the two germline ends. The CDR3 extends over 13 amino acids. The germline CDR1 and CDR2 sequences are SGHTA and FQGNSA. The CDR3 here is CASSLSDRYGYTF. CDR3 in DNA: TGTGCCAGCAGCTTATCGGACCGCTATGGCTACACCTTC.

Here the CDR3 reads CASSESSGRTDTQYF. In DNA, the CDR3 is TGTGCCAGCAGTGAGTCCAGCGGGAGAACAGATACGCAGTATTTT. This chain joins TRBV25-1 and TRBJ2-3; 8 bases map to TRBD2. In germline, CDR1 is MGHDK, CDR2 SYGVNS. The V gene end was trimmed by 3 bases and the J gene end by 3 bases; junction bases not matched to a gene: 5. CDR3 length: 15 amino acids.

A single count supports this clone. The genes are TRBV19 and TRBJ2-7; 8 positions match TRBD1. CDR3 length: 13 amino acids. Germline V gene sequence: CDR1 LNHDA, CDR2 SQIVND (reference sequence). With V trimmed by 4 bases and J by 7 bases, 6 bases remained unmatched. CDR3 bases: TGTGCCAGTAGTAGCAGGGGGCGTCAAGAGCAGTACTTC. As protein: CASSSRGRQEQYF.

This sequence joins TRBV7-2 and TRBJ1-1; D might be TRBD1 (6 bases). V gave up 0 bases and J gave up 5 bases, with 13 bases separating them. Looked up from germline, CDR1 is SGHTA and CDR2 is FQGNSA. The CDR3 is made up of 15 amino acids. CDR3 nucleotide sequence: TGTGCCAGCAGCTTAGCCGGGGGGCGGAGGACTGAAGCTTTCTTT. Protein sequence: CASSLAGGRRTEAFF.

This chain connects TRBV19 to TRBJ1-2; 8 nucleotides align to TRBD1. Germline loops: CDR1 LNHDA, CDR2 SQIVND (reference sequence). The CDR3 contains 16 residues. With 9 bases clipped from V and 0 bases from J, the junction kept 12 bases outside the gene matches. CDR3 bases: TGTGCCAGCGAGGACAGGGTAGGGGCACCTAACTATGGCTACACCTTC. Translation gives CASEDRVGAPNYGYTF.

The rearrangement joins TRBV5-6 to TRBJ1-2; D is possibly TRBD1 (6 bases). The ends were cut back, 1 base at V and 4 bases at J, with 11 bases in the middle. This CDR3 comprises 14 residues. Germline-derived CDR1 and CDR2 are SGHDT and YYEEEE. In DNA form, the CDR3 reads TGTGCCAGCAGCTTGCAGGGGACTGGCTATGGCTACACCTTC. This codes for CASSLQGTGYGYTF.

V is TRBV2 and J is TRBJ1-4; the D gene is possibly TRBD1 (6 bases). The CDR3 has 14 residues. Trimming left V 4 bases short and J 4 bases short, with 10 bases between. Germline values: CDR1 SNHLY, CDR2 FYNNEI. This CDR3 reads CASSAGAGNEKLFF. The CDR3 DNA reads as TGTGCCAGCAGTGCGGGGGCCGGTAATGAAAAACTGTTTTTT.

V gene TRBV3-1 (or the pseudogene TRBV3-2) combines with J gene TRBJ1-1, with no clear D. V lost 1 base and J lost 11, with 11 bases in between. Germline V gene sequence: CDR1 LGHDT, CDR2 YNNKEL (reference sequence). The CDR3 contains 12 residues. DNA for the CDR3: TGTGCCAGCAGCCAAGTCGAGAGAATGGCTTTCTTT. Translation: CASSQVERMAFF.

The rearrangement joins TRBV15 to TRBJ1-4; D remains ambiguous. Germline assignment: CDR1 LNHNV and CDR2 YYDKDF (reference sequence). The length of the CDR3 is 13 residues. V was shortened by 8 bases and J by 7 bases, with 14 bases between the two germline ends. CDR3 coding DNA: TGTGCCACCCGCGGGAGGGTGATTGAAAAACTGTTTTTT. This translates into CATRGRVIEKLFF.

The table lists this clone with a few counts. This sequence joins TRBV12-3 or TRBV12-4 and TRBJ1-1, with TRBD1 as a possible D gene (5 bases). This CDR3 comprises 13 residues. Trimming took off 6 bases at V and 5 bases at J, with 13 bases between the two ends. The CDR3 DNA follows: TGTGCCAGCAGCCTCAGGGAAGGGACTGAAGCTTTCTTT. This sequence encodes CASSLREGTEAFF.

The rearrangement links TRBV9 to TRBJ2-1; D perhaps matches TRBD2 (5 bases). The V end was cut by 3 bases, the J end by 2 bases, with 9 bases between. CDR1 SGDLS and CDR2 YYNGEE come from the germline V gene. The CDR3 is 14 amino acids. This CDR3 is CASSGGKTYNEQFF. The CDR3 DNA sequence: TGTGCCAGCAGCGGAGGGAAAACCTACAATGAGCAGTTCTTC.

J is TRBJ2-1 and V is TRBV6-5, with D uncertain. Trimming stripped 7 bases from V and 7 bases from J, with 14 bases between. Germline V gives CDR1 MNHEY, CDR2 SVGAGI. CDR3 length: 13 residues. The CDR3 here is CASKRDGWNEQFF. The CDR3 DNA sequence: TGTGCCAGCAAGAGAGACGGATGGAATGAGCAGTTCTTC.

The chain joins TRBV12-3 or TRBV12-4 to TRBJ2-6; D not resolved. Trimming removed 8 bases from V and 0 bases from J, with 5 bases in between. CDR3 length equals 13 residues. The CDR3 sequence is CASELSGANVLTF. CDR3 bases: TGTGCCAGCGAGCTCTCTGGGGCCAACGTCCTGACTTTC.

The V call is TRBV28, the J call TRBJ1-4; D unresolved. Germline CDR1 reads MDHEN; CDR2 reads SYDVKM. V lost 0 bases and J lost 8, with 7 bases in between. The CDR3 extends over 13 amino acids. The DNA for the CDR3 is TGTGCCAGCAGTTTATGGGGGAGGGAAAAACTGTTTTTT. Its protein is CASSLWGREKLFF.

The J gene is TRBJ2-7, the V gene TRBV9; a weak D match, TRBD1 (7 bases). The CDR3 is 17 residues long. V lost 4 bases and J 4 bases, leaving 24 bases between the germline ends. CDR1 is SGDLS and CDR2 is YYNGEE in the germline V gene. This CDR3 is CASSRIGGGIGAYEQYF. For the CDR3, the DNA is TGTGCCAGCAGCAGAATAGGGGGCGGGATCGGGGCTTACGAGCAGTACTTC.

The chain has TRBV5-1 and TRBJ2-1, with 9 positions matching TRBD2. Trimming took 7 bases from V and 15 from J; bases not matched to a gene: 14. Germline CDR1 reads SGHRS; CDR2 reads YFSETQ. The CDR3 is 13 amino acids. The CDR3 spells CASHRNDGTSMFF. CDR3 DNA: TGCGCCAGCCACAGAAACGACGGGACTAGCATGTTCTTC.

The chain employs TRBV10-3 and TRBJ1-4; no reliable D call. The CDR3 is 13 amino acids. In germline, CDR1 is ENHRY, CDR2 SYGVKD. The V end lost 8 bases, the J end lost 7 bases, and 14 bases lay between the germline ends. CDR3 amino acids: CAIGSGVAEKLFF. The CDR3 DNA reads TGTGCCATCGGCTCCGGGGTCGCTGAAAAACTGTTTTTT.

The gene calls are TRBV7-2 and TRBJ1-5; weak D call: TRBD1 (5 bases). V lost 1 base and J lost 3, with 16 bases in between. This CDR3 contains 17 residues. The germline V gene has CDR1 SGHTA and CDR2 FQGNSA. The DNA for the CDR3 is TGTGCCAGCAGCTTAGGTTCGGGGCGCCAGGTCAATCAGCCCCAGCATTTT. Its protein product is CASSLGSGRQVNQPQHF.

The V and J genes are TRBV6-5 and TRBJ2-5; D may be TRBD1 (6 bases). CDR3 length: 15 residues. Germline V gives CDR1 MNHEY, CDR2 SVGAGI. Trimming cost V 6 bases and J 0 bases, with 14 bases left between them. CDR3 DNA sequence: TGTGCCAGCAGACCCGTGGGGGCGTACCAAGAGACCCAGTACTTC. It encodes CASRPVGAYQETQYF.